These T cell receptor beta chains were read from a single sample in a study of OX40 agonist ivuxolimab in advanced cancers. Measured with immunoSEQ multiplex PCR; TCRdb has only the in-frame clones, and not every one. The sample carries some 70,000 clones, 86% recorded once. The sample was CD4+ or CD8+ T cells sorted from blood, taken in a trial of the OX40 agonist ivuxolimab. Source of these receptors: an adult with an advanced solid tumor such as melanoma, head and neck, liver or kidney cancer. Both conserved end residues are part of each CDR3. The order of the fields is J gene, clone size, D gene, V gene, CDR3 DNA, CDR3 protein. D genes are given only for firm matches. Some rows mark clone size as missing; the rest say once, few, many or name a class of expanded clone.

J gene: TRBJ1-2; clone size: NA; D gene: NA; V gene: TRBV25-1; CDR3 DNA: TGTGCCAGCGGGACGAACTATGGCTACACCTTC; CDR3 protein: CASGTNYGYTF
J gene: TRBJ2-5; clone size: NA; D gene: NA; V gene: TRBV7-7; CDR3 DNA: TGTGCTAGCAGCTTAGGTAGTCAGGGGACCCAGTACTTC; CDR3 protein: CASSLGSQGTQYF
J gene: TRBJ2-7; clone size: NA; D gene: TRBD2; V gene: TRBV7-2; CDR3 DNA: TGTGCCAGCAGCCCACCCGGGGGGATCTACGAGCAGTACTTC; CDR3 protein: CASSPPGGIYEQYF
J gene: TRBJ2-1; clone size: NA; D gene: TRBD2; V gene: TRBV28; CDR3 DNA: TGTGCCAGCAGTTTCCGGACTAGCGGATACAATGAGCAGTTCTTC; CDR3 protein: CASSFRTSGYNEQFF
J gene: TRBJ2-1; clone size: NA; D gene: NA; V gene: TRBV5-6; CDR3 DNA: TGTGCCAGCAGCCTCTACAATGAGCAGTTCTTC; CDR3 protein: CASSLYNEQFF
J gene: TRBJ1-1; clone size: NA; D gene: TRBD1; V gene: TRBV6-5; CDR3 DNA: TGTGCCAGCAGCTCACTACAGGGGACTGAAGCTTTCTTT; CDR3 protein: CASSSLQGTEAFF
J gene: TRBJ2-7; clone size: NA; D gene: NA; V gene: TRBV30; CDR3 DNA: TGTGCCTGGGGTCTCGGCTCCTACGAGCAGTACTTC; CDR3 protein: CAWGLGSYEQYF
J gene: TRBJ2-7; clone size: NA; D gene: NA; V gene: TRBV5-6; CDR3 DNA: TGTGCCAGCAGCCCGGGGACACCCTACGAGCAGTACTTC; CDR3 protein: CASSPGTPYEQYF
J gene: TRBJ2-5; clone size: few; D gene: TRBD1; V gene: TRBV5-1; CDR3 DNA: TGCGCCAGCAGCTCGATATATACAGGGGTCTCGGAGACCCAGTACTTC; CDR3 protein: CASSSIYTGVSETQYF
J gene: TRBJ2-4; clone size: NA; D gene: NA; V gene: TRBV5-1; CDR3 DNA: TGCGCCAGCAGCTCCAGTTCTTCTAGAGCCAAAAACATTCAGTACTTC; CDR3 protein: CASSSSSSRAKNIQYF
J gene: TRBJ2-7; clone size: few; D gene: NA; V gene: TRBV5-4; CDR3 DNA: TGTGCCAGCAGCCTCAGGTTTTCCTACGAGCAGTACTTC; CDR3 protein: CASSLRFSYEQYF
J gene: TRBJ1-1; clone size: NA; D gene: TRBD1; V gene: TRBV27; CDR3 DNA: TGTGCCAGCAGTAACGACAGGGGGCGAACCGCTGAAGCTTTCTTT; CDR3 protein: CASSNDRGRTAEAFF
J gene: TRBJ2-1; clone size: NA; D gene: NA; V gene: TRBV14; CDR3 DNA: TGTGCCAGCAGCCAAGTAAGACGGGCGGGTATCAGCTCCTACAATGAGCAGTTCTTC; CDR3 protein: CASSQVRRAGISSYNEQFF
J gene: TRBJ2-7; clone size: NA; D gene: NA; V gene: TRBV5-1; CDR3 DNA: TGCGCCAGCAGCTTGGGTTCAGGTCCCTACGAGCAGTACTTC; CDR3 protein: CASSLGSGPYEQYF
J gene: TRBJ2-1; clone size: once; D gene: NA; V gene: TRBV5-1; CDR3 DNA: TGCGCCAGCAGCGCGGGAAGGATGAATGAGCAGTTCTTC; CDR3 protein: CASSAGRMNEQFF
J gene: TRBJ1-6; clone size: NA; D gene: NA; V gene: TRBV5-5; CDR3 DNA: TGTGCCAGCAGCTTGGTAACGACACCCAATTCACCCCTCCACTTT; CDR3 protein: CASSLVTTPNSPLHF
J gene: TRBJ2-7; clone size: NA; D gene: TRBD1; V gene: TRBV9; CDR3 DNA: TGTGCCAGCAGCTCAAGGACAGGGGGCCCGTACGAGCAGTACTTC; CDR3 protein: CASSSRTGGPYEQYF
J gene: TRBJ1-2; clone size: NA; D gene: TRBD1; V gene: TRBV7-2; CDR3 DNA: TGTGCCAGCAGCTTAGCAGATACAGGGGTCTATGGCTACACCTTC; CDR3 protein: CASSLADTGVYGYTF
J gene: TRBJ2-1; clone size: NA; D gene: NA; V gene: TRBV7-8; CDR3 DNA: TGTGCCAGCAGCCCTAGCGATTGGGGGTACAATGAGCAGTTCTTC; CDR3 protein: CASSPSDWGYNEQFF
J gene: TRBJ1-1; clone size: NA; D gene: TRBD1; V gene: TRBV14; CDR3 DNA: TGTGCCAGCAGCCAAGAAATAAGACAGGGAGGTGAAGCTTTCTTT; CDR3 protein: CASSQEIRQGGEAFF
J gene: TRBJ2-4; clone size: NA; D gene: NA; V gene: TRBV18; CDR3 DNA: TGTGCCAGCTCCTCGACGGGGGTAAAAAACATTCAGTACTTC; CDR3 protein: CASSSTGVKNIQYF
J gene: TRBJ1-5; clone size: NA; D gene: TRBD1; V gene: TRBV19; CDR3 DNA: TGTGCCACCCGGGACAGGAGCAATCAGCCCCAGCATTTT; CDR3 protein: CATRDRSNQPQHF
J gene: TRBJ1-5; clone size: few; D gene: NA; V gene: TRBV27; CDR3 DNA: TGTGCCAGCAGTTTAAGAGGTAGACAGGTCCACAATCAGCCCCAGCATTTT; CDR3 protein: CASSLRGRQVHNQPQHF
J gene: TRBJ2-7; clone size: few; D gene: TRBD1; V gene: TRBV5-1; CDR3 DNA: TGCGCCAGCAGCTCCCAGGGGGCCTCCTACGAGCAGTACTTC; CDR3 protein: CASSSQGASYEQYF
J gene: TRBJ2-2; clone size: once; D gene: NA; V gene: TRBV5-1; CDR3 DNA: TGCGCCAGCAGCTTGGTTTCTGGGGTAAACACCGGGGAGCTGTTTTTT; CDR3 protein: CASSLVSGVNTGELFF
J gene: TRBJ1-4; clone size: once; D gene: NA; V gene: TRBV5-1; CDR3 DNA: TGCGCCAGCCGGATAAGGGAGGGTGAAAAACTGTTTTTT; CDR3 protein: CASRIREGEKLFF
J gene: TRBJ1-6; clone size: NA; D gene: TRBD1; V gene: TRBV7-2; CDR3 DNA: TGTGCCAGCAGCTCCGCAGGGGGGTATCCCCTCCACTTT; CDR3 protein: CASSSAGGYPLHF
J gene: TRBJ2-5; clone size: NA; D gene: TRBD2; V gene: TRBV5-4; CDR3 DNA: TGTGCCAGCAGCTTGTACGGAAGCGGGGGGCAGCGGACCCAGTACTTC; CDR3 protein: CASSLYGSGGQRTQYF
J gene: TRBJ2-2; clone size: NA; D gene: NA; V gene: TRBV29-1; CDR3 DNA: TGCAGTACAACTAGAGACACCGGGGAGCTGTTTTTT; CDR3 protein: CSTTRDTGELFF
J gene: TRBJ1-4; clone size: NA; D gene: NA; V gene: TRBV19; CDR3 DNA: TGTGCCAGTAGTACCGGGACCGATGCAACTAATGAAAAACTGTTTTTT; CDR3 protein: CASSTGTDATNEKLFF
J gene: TRBJ2-3; clone size: NA; D gene: NA; V gene: TRBV9; CDR3 DNA: TGTGCCAGCAGCCCGGACTTGGAAGATACGCAGTATTTT; CDR3 protein: CASSPDLEDTQYF
J gene: TRBJ2-1; clone size: few; D gene: NA; V gene: TRBV5-1; CDR3 DNA: TGCGCCAGCAGCTCCGGACCGTACAATGAGCAGTTCTTC; CDR3 protein: CASSSGPYNEQFF
J gene: TRBJ1-6; clone size: NA; D gene: TRBD1; V gene: TRBV7-9; CDR3 DNA: TGTGCCAGCAGCAACCCGGACAGGGGGCGGCATTCACCCCTCCACTTT; CDR3 protein: CASSNPDRGRHSPLHF
J gene: TRBJ1-2; clone size: NA; D gene: TRBD1; V gene: TRBV14; CDR3 DNA: TGTGCCAGCAGCCAAGTCGGGACAGGGTCCTATGGCTACACCTTC; CDR3 protein: CASSQVGTGSYGYTF